Only a few counts were recorded for the clone carrying this T cell receptor beta chain. Its specificity is not known. Germline V gives CDR1 GTSNPN, CDR2 SVGIG (reference sequence). The CDR3 extends over 14 amino acids. The V gene end was trimmed by 3 bases and the J gene end by 6 bases; junction bases not matched to a gene: 10. This specimen belongs to a study of cytomegalovirus exposure and HLA in healthy donors. Overall study results and limits: Several top significant clusters appeared, in a later analysis, to be linked to common viral pathogens. The authors enumerated over 150 TCR beta chains as linked to cytomegalovirus. From TCR beta sequences, most subjects' HLA-A and HLA-B alleles were reportedly predicted accurately. CMV antigen specificity was confirmed in vitro for three CMV-associated chains.

The PCR ran on 60 Vbeta and 13 Jbeta primers. Produced via immunoSEQ multiplex PCR; TCRdb's table is partial and in-frame only. The repertoire holds 150,000 to 200,000 clones, with about 80% as singletons. The sequence came from a woman under 40 in good health and CMV-seropositive. This chain joins TRBV30 and TRBJ2-7, with TRBD2 matching over 8 bases. Sequenced sample: PBMCs. Here the CDR3 DNA reads TGTGCCTGGAGCCCTAGCGGGCTGTTCGGCGAGCAGTACTTC. Translated, it gives CAWSPSGLFGEQYF.